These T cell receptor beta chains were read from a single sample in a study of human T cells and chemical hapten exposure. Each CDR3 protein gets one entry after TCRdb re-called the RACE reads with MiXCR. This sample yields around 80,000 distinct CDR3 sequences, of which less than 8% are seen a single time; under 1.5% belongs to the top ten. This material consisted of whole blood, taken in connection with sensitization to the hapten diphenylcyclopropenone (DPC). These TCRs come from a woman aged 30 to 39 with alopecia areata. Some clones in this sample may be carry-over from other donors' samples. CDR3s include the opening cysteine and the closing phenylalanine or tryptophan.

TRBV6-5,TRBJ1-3,CAPPGQGGNTIYF
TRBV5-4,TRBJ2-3,CASSLGLESTDTQYF
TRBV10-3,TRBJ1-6,CAISTANNSPLHF
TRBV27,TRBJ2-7,CASSRTGHYEQYF
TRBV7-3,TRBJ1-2,CASSSRGAAGGYTF
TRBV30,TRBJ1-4,CAWSSGRINEKLFF
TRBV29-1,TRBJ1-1,CSVERQRNTEAFF
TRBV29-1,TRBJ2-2,CSAAPDPGRNGELFF
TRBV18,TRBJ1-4,CASSPPEGASEKLFF
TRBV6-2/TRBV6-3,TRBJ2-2,CASSYSDIAGYTGELFF
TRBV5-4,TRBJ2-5,CASSPPPGDF
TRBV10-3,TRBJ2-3,CAIGVGRGADTQYF
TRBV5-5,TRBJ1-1,CASSLVPTGGTEAFF
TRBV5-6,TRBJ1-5,CASSLGDLSQPQHF
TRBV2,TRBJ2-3,CASEPGTGAMNTQYF
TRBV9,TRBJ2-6,CASSARSAGANVLTF
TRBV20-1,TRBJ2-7,CSARDMDRSSYEQYF
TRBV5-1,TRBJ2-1,CASRPVGAFLEQFF
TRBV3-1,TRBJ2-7,CASSLTADSYEQYF
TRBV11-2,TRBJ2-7,CASSLDKKVAGQGYEQYF
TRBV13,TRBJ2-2,CASSLDRTSGDTGELFF
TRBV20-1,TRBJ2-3,CSGRTGGVDTQYF
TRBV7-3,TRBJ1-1,CASSEQGVNTEAFF
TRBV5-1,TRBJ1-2,CASSPNPGTGEGYTF
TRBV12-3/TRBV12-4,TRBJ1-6,CASRMSSYNSPLHF
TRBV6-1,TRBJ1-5,CASSEGRSSQPQHF
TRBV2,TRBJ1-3,CASSAGFSGNTIYF
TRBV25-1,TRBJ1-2,CASSEWGDGEGGYTF
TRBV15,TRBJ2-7,CATSRGPSGTLNHEQYF
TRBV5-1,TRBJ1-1,CASSLDGGTEAFF
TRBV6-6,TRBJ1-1,CASSYFARPNRGITEAFF
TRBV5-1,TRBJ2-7,CASSLLPGQETEQYF
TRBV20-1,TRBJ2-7,CSASKVSEQYF
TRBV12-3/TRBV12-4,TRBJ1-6,CASSYRAAGGHNSPLHF
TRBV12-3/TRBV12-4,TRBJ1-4,CASSLNQGGRNEKLFF
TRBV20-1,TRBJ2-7,CSASRDTYEQYF
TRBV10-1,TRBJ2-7,CASSKGLAGEQYF
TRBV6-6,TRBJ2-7,CASSRTGTGVSHEQYF
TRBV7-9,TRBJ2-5,CASSIAGNPQETQYF
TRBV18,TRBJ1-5,CANSPLGLGVGQPQHF
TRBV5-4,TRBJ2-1,CASSPGTGYNEQFF
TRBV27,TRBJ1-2,CASSFWGDRPYGYTF
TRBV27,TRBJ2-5,CASSPRIGGVGEETQYF
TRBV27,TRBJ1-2,CASSLRDSYGYTF
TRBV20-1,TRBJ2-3,CSAYTDTQYF
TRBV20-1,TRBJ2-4,CSGYDGAAKNIQYF
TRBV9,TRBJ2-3,CASSVGTGGPITDTQYF
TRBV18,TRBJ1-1,CASSPSDGGLGTEAFF
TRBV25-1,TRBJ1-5,CASSPGRWNNQPQHF